Listed here are 24 T cell receptor beta chains from one sample, sequenced in a study of shared clonotypes between healthy human individuals. This table comes from immunoSEQ multiplex PCR, and its TCRdb copy is limited to in-frame clones, with some not included. There are around 2.1 million clones in the sample; around 95% occur only once, and around 0.13% lies in the top ten. Sequenced sample: naive CD4+ T cells sorted from blood. This sample's subset: CD45RA+ positively selected. The receptors come from a man aged 18 to 29 in good health.

The rearrangement joins TRBV11-2 to TRBJ2-1; the D gene is possibly TRBD2 (7 bases). Trimming stripped 1 base from V and 6 bases from J, with 13 bases between. CDR3 size: 15 residues. The germline V gene has CDR1 SGHAT and CDR2 FQNNGV. CDR3 in DNA: TGTGCCAGCAGCTTAGTGGGAGGGGGAGTCAATGAGCAGTTCTTC. Its protein product is CASSLVGGGVNEQFF.

The gene calls are TRBV10-3 and TRBJ1-2; TRBD1 aligns across 9 bases. Per germline, CDR1 ENHRY and CDR2 SYGVKD. Unmatched junction bases numbered 4, after V lost 7 bases and J lost 4 bases. The CDR3 totals 13 residues. The DNA for the CDR3 is TGTGCCATCACCCCGGGACAGGGCTATGGCTACACCTTC. It specifies CAITPGQGYGYTF.

The chain recombines TRBV4-3 with TRBJ1-1; D is possibly TRBD1 (5 bases). V was clipped by 1 base and J by 0 bases, with 12 bases between them. The germline CDR1 and CDR2 sequences are LGHNA and YSLEER. The CDR3 contains 16 residues. In DNA, the CDR3 is TGCGCCAGCAGCCAAGGTCCCGGGACCCTGAACACTGAAGCTTTCTTT. Protein product: CASSQGPGTLNTEAFF.

The chain couples TRBV11-2 to TRBJ2-3; D uncertain. This CDR3 is built from 12 residues. Germline V CDR1 and CDR2: SGHAT, FQNNGV. V gave up 5 bases and J gave up 0 bases, with 3 bases separating them. The CDR3 reads CASSKSTDTQYF. The CDR3 region has the DNA TGTGCCAGCAGCAAAAGCACAGATACGCAGTATTTT.

The count of this clone is one. Here the CDR3 DNA reads TGTGCCAGCAGCCCCGAGTGGGCGGGGGGGCCCACAGATACGCAGTATTTT. Residues: CASSPEWAGGPTDTQYF. The J gene is TRBJ2-3, the V gene TRBV7-8; 9 bases agree with TRBD2. Looked up from germline, CDR1 is SGHVS and CDR2 is FQNEAQ. With V trimmed by 5 bases and J by 2 bases, 11 bases remained unmatched. The CDR3 extends over 17 amino acids.

This chain uses TRBV6-1 with TRBJ2-3; D remains unclear. CDR1 and CDR2 from the germline V gene are MNHNS and SASEGT. This CDR3 has 12 residues. V was pared by 5 bases and J by 6 bases, with 9 bases between. The CDR3 is CASSFRWDTQYF. CDR3 nucleotide sequence: TGTGCCAGCAGTTTCAGGTGGGATACGCAGTATTTT.

The chain links TRBV11-2 to TRBJ2-5; perhaps TRBD1 as D (6 bases). The CDR3 extends over 15 amino acids. V lost 0 bases to trimming and J lost 4 bases, with 12 bases between them. Germline CDR1 is SGHAT and CDR2 is FQNNGV. This CDR3 is CASSLDSARGETQYF. In DNA, the CDR3 is TGTGCCAGCAGCTTAGATTCCGCCAGGGGAGAGACCCAGTACTTC.

V and J are TRBV18 and TRBJ1-5; D gene unclear. This CDR3 has 14 amino acids. The germline V and J ends were trimmed by 4 bases and 9 bases, with 16 bases remaining between them. The germline CDR1 and CDR2 sequences are KGHSH and LQKENI. The CDR3 loop is CASSLNTDSGPQHF. CDR3 nucleotide sequence: TGTGCCAGCTCACTGAACACGGATTCGGGGCCCCAGCATTTT.

This chain connects TRBV30 to TRBJ2-1, with D unresolved. The V end lost 0 bases, the J end lost 5 bases, and 11 bases lay between the germline ends. Germline-derived CDR1 and CDR2 are GTSNPN and SVGIG (reference sequence). This CDR3 is built from 14 residues. CDR3 region: CAWSVRGLHNEQFF. CDR3 DNA: TGTGCCTGGAGTGTACGAGGTTTGCACAATGAGCAGTTCTTC. The full variable domain, with the rest looked up from reference TRBV30 and TRBJ2-1, is SQTIHQWPATLVQPVGSPLSLECTVEGTSNPNLYWYRQAAGRGLQLLFYSVGIGQISSEVPQNLSASRPQDRQFILSSKKLLLSDSGFYLCAWSVRGLHNEQFFGPGTRLTVL.

This clone was seen just once. The rearrangement uses TRBV28 and TRBJ1-5, with 7 positions matching TRBD1. The length of the CDR3 is 17 residues. Trimming took 3 bases from V and 4 from J; bases not matched to a gene: 12. The V gene's germline CDR1 is MDHEN and CDR2 SYDVKM. CDR3 loop: CASSLLVSQGVNQPQHF. CDR3 nucleotides: TGTGCCAGCAGTTTGTTGGTTAGCCAGGGGGTGAATCAGCCCCAGCATTTT.

The rearrangement links TRBV7-9 to TRBJ1-1; D may be TRBD1 (5 bases). Trimming stripped 5 bases from V and 4 bases from J, with 17 bases between. This CDR3 is 15 amino acids long. The germline V gene encodes CDR1 SEHNR and CDR2 FQNEAQ (reference sequence). The CDR3 DNA sequence: TGTGCCAGCAGCCCCCGTCTTATAGGGGTCACTGAAGCTTTCTTT. Protein: CASSPRLIGVTEAFF.

This sequence joins TRBV7-9 and TRBJ2-5; D perhaps matches TRBD1 (5 bases). This CDR3 is built from 14 residues. Deletions cut 1 base from V and 4 bases from J, with 10 bases between. Germline loops: CDR1 SEHNR, CDR2 FQNEAQ (reference sequence). The CDR3 is CASSLEGNRETQYF. The CDR3 DNA sequence: TGTGCCAGCAGCTTAGAGGGGAATCGAGAGACCCAGTACTTC.

The chain has TRBV7-2 and TRBJ1-5; D is undetermined. The CDR3 contains 14 residues. Trimming left V 2 bases short and J 3 bases short, with 8 bases between. The germline V gene has CDR1 SGHTA and CDR2 FQGNSA. The CDR3 bases are TGTGCCAGCAGCTTAATGTCTGACAATCAGCCCCAGCATTTT. Protein product: CASSLMSDNQPQHF.

Comments on this clone: Other DNA sequences within the sample encode an identical CDR3. The rearrangement uses TRBV18 and TRBJ1-5; 7 nucleotides agree with TRBD1. CDR3 length: 14 amino acids. Germline-derived CDR1 and CDR2 are KGHSH and LQKENI. After removal of 2 bases from V and 2 bases from J, the junction contained 0 bases not matched to a gene. CDR3: CASSPGTGNQPQHF. The DNA for the CDR3 is TGTGCCAGCTCACCAGGGACAGGCAATCAGCCCCAGCATTTT.

The table lists this clone with a count of one. The chain links TRBV7-9 to TRBJ1-4; D is unclear. The CDR3 is made up of 16 amino acids. V gave up 6 bases and J gave up 0 bases, with 14 bases separating them. Germline values: CDR1 SEHNR, CDR2 FQNEAQ (reference sequence). CDR3 bases: TGTGCCAGCAGTGCTAGGGCCTATGCAACTAATGAAAAACTGTTTTTT. Protein product: CASSARAYATNEKLFF.

The chain joins TRBV10-3 to TRBJ1-1, with D unclear. CDR1 is ENHRY, CDR2 SYGVKD, per germline. CDR3 length equals 14 residues. V gave up 6 bases and J gave up 2 bases, with 13 bases separating them. CDR3: CAISRVAENTEAFF. DNA for the CDR3: TGTGCCATCAGCCGGGTAGCAGAAAACACTGAAGCTTTCTTT.

V gene TRBV28 combines with J gene TRBJ1-1; 7 bases agree with TRBD1. The V gene's germline CDR1 is MDHEN and CDR2 SYDVKM. The CDR3 consists of 18 residues. V shed 5 bases and J 6 bases; nucleotides not matched to a gene: 21. This CDR3 is CASSPSGAGGLVRAEAFF. The CDR3 DNA is TGTGCCAGCAGTCCCTCGGGGGCAGGGGGGTTGGTAAGGGCTGAAGCTTTCTTT. Complete variable domain (other parts from reference TRBV28 and TRBJ1-1): DVKVTQSSRYLVKRTGEKVFLECVQDMDHENMFWYRQDPGLGLRLIYFSYDVKMKEKGDIPEGYSVSREKKERFSLILESASTNQTSMYLCASSPSGAGGLVRAEAFFGQGTRLTVV.

The V gene is TRBV19, the J gene TRBJ1-1; TRBD1 might be the D (5 bases). Germline V gene lookup returns CDR1 LNHDA and CDR2 SQIVND (reference sequence). The CDR3 is made up of 14 amino acids. Trimming stripped 9 bases from V and 3 bases from J, with 17 bases between. CDR3 nucleotide sequence: TGTGCCAGCTCCTGGGGGTCGGTATACACTGAAGCTTTCTTT. This gives the protein CASSWGSVYTEAFF.

The chain carries TRBV27 and TRBJ1-1; D may be TRBD1 (6 bases). CDR3 length: 16 residues. Germline lookup yields CDR1 MNHEY and CDR2 SMNVEV (reference sequence). Trimming stripped 0 bases from V and 5 bases from J, with 16 bases between. In DNA, the CDR3 is TGTGCCAGCAGTTTATCATCGCGGGGGGCGAGGACTGAAGCTTTCTTT. It codes for CASSLSSRGARTEAFF.

V gene TRBV19 combines with J gene TRBJ2-3; 8 positions match TRBD2. Germline trimming cut 4 bases from V and 7 bases from J; bases unmatched to any gene: 4. The CDR3 runs to 13 residues. CDR1 is LNHDA, CDR2 SQIVND, per germline (reference sequence). The CDR3 bases are TGTGCCAGTAGTACCCTAGCGGGTTATACGCAGTATTTT. This codes for CASSTLAGYTQYF.

This chain connects TRBV7-9 to TRBJ2-2; 10 positions match TRBD2. The junction had 7 bases not matched to a gene; V was cut back by 2 bases and J by 7 bases. The CDR3 covers 16 residues. In germline, CDR1 is SEHNR, CDR2 FQNEAQ (reference sequence). Here the CDR3 DNA reads TGTGCCAGCAGCTTAAGTACCCTAGCGGGAGTCGGGGAGCTGTTTTTT. It is translated as CASSLSTLAGVGELFF.

Notes on this clone: The sample has other DNA sequences that encode this CDR3 too. The V and J genes are TRBV19 and TRBJ2-7; 8 nucleotides agree with TRBD1. V was pared by 6 bases and J by 3 bases, with 7 bases of the junction left unmatched. Germline CDR1 LNHDA, CDR2 SQIVND (reference sequence). The CDR3 loop spans 14 amino acids. The CDR3: CASSIGQGVYEQYF. The CDR3 DNA is TGTGCCAGTAGCATTGGACAGGGAGTCTACGAGCAGTACTTC.

This chain joins TRBV4-1 and TRBJ2-3; 10 bases map to TRBD2. The germline CDR1 and CDR2 sequences are MGHRA and YSYEKL. The J segment lost 4 bases and the V segment lost 6 bases, leaving 7 bases of the junction unmatched. This CDR3 comprises 15 residues. The CDR3 is CASSLIGTSADTQYF. Written as DNA, the CDR3 is TGCGCCAGCAGTCTGATCGGGACTAGCGCAGATACGCAGTATTTT.

The CDR3 DNA reads TGTGCCAGCAGCTTGTCCGGAAGGGGCGGGGGCTACACCTTC. Its protein is CASSLSGRGGGYTF. This chain uses TRBV7-9 with TRBJ1-2, with D perhaps TRBD1 (5 bases). Germline CDR1 SEHNR, CDR2 FQNEAQ (reference sequence). The CDR3 runs to 14 residues. The V end lost 3 bases, the J end lost 8 bases, and 16 bases lay between the germline ends.